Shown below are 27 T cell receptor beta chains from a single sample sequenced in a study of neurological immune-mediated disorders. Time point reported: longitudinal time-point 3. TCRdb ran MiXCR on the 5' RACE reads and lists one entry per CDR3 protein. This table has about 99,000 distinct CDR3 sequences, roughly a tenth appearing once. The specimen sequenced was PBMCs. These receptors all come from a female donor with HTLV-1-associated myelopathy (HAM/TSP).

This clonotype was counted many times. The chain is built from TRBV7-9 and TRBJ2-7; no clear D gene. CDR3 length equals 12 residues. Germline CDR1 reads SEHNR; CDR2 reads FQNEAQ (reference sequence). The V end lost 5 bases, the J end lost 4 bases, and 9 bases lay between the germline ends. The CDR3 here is CASSPLRYEQYF. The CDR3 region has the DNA TGTGCCAGCAGCCCGTTGAGATACGAGCAGTACTTC.

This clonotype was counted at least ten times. CDR3 coding DNA: TGCGCCAGCAGCCCGGAGTGGGCAGATACGCAGTATTTT. This gives the protein CASSPEWADTQYF. The gene calls are TRBV5-1 and TRBJ2-3; D uncertain. Germline lookup yields CDR1 SGHRS and CDR2 YFSETQ. This CDR3 comprises 13 residues. V lost 4 bases to trimming and J lost 4 bases, with 10 bases between them.

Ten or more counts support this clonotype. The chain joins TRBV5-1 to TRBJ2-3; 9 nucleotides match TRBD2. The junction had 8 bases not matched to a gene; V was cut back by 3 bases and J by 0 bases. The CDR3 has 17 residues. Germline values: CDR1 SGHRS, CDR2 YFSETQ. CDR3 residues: CASSSGLALGSTDTQYF. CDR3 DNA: TGCGCCAGCAGCTCGGGACTAGCCTTAGGCAGCACAGATACGCAGTATTTT. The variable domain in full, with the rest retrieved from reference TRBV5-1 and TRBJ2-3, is KAGVTQTPRYLIKTRGQQVTLSCSPISGHRSVSWYQQTPGQGLQFLFEYFSETQRNKGNFPGRFSGRQFSNSRSEMNVSTLELGDSALYLCASSSGLALGSTDTQYFGPGTRLTVL.

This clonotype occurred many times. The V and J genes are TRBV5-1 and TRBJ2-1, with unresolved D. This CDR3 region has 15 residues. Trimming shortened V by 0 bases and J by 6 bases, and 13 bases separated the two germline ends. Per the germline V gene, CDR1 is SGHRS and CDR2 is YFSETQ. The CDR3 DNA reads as TGCGCCAGCAGCTTGGCCTACAGCGCACCCAATGAGCAGTTCTTC. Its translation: CASSLAYSAPNEQFF.

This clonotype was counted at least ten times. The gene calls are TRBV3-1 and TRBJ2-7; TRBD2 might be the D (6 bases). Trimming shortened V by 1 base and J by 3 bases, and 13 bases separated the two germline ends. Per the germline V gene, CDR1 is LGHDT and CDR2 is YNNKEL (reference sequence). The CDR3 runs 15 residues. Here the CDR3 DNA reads TGTGCCAGCAGCCAAGGGCCAGCGGGTCACTACGAGCAGTACTTC. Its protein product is CASSQGPAGHYEQYF.

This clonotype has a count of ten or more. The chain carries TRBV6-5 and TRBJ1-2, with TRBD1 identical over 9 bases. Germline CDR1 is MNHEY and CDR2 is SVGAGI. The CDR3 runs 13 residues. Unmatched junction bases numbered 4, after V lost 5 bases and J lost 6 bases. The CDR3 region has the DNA TGTGCCAGCAGTCGATGGGACAGGGATGGCTACACCTTC. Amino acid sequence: CASSRWDRDGYTF.

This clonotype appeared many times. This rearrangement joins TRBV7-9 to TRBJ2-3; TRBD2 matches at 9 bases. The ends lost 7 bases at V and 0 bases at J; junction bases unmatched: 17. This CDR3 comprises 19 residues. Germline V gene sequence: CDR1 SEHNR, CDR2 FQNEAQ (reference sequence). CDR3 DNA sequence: TGTGCCAGCACCTCAGGGAGCGGGGGGTCTACCCTTAGCACAGATACGCAGTATTTT. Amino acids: CASTSGSGGSTLSTDTQYF.

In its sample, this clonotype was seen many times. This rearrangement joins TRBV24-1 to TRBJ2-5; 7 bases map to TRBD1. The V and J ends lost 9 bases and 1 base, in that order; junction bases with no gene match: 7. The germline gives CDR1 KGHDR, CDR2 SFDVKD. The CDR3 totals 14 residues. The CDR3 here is CATADRAGQETQYF. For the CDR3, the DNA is TGTGCCACCGCTGACAGGGCGGGCCAAGAGACCCAGTACTTC.

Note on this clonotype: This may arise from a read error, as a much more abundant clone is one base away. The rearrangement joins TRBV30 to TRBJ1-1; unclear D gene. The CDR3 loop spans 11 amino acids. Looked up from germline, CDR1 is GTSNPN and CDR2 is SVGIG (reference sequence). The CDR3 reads CAWHANNEAFF. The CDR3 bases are TGTGCCTGGCACGCGAACAATGAAGCTTTCTTT. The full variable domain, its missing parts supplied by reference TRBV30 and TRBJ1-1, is SQTIHQWPATLVQPVGSPLSLECTVEGTSNPNLYWYRQAAGRGLQLLFYSVGIGQISSEVPQNLSASRPQDRQFILSSKKLLLSDSGFYLCAWHANNEAFFGQGTRLTVV.

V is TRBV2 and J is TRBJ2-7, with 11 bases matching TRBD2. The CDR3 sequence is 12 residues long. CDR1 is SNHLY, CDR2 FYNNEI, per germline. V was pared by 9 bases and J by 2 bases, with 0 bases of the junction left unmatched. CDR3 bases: TGTGCCAGTAGCGGGGGGGCCTACGAGCAGTACTTC. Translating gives CASSGGAYEQYF.

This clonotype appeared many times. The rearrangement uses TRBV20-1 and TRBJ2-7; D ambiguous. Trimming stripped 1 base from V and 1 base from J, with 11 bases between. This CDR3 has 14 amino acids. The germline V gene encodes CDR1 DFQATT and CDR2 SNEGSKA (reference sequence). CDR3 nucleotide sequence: TGCAGTGCTAGAGGGGCCAGAGTTTCCTACGAGCAGTACTTC. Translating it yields CSARGARVSYEQYF.

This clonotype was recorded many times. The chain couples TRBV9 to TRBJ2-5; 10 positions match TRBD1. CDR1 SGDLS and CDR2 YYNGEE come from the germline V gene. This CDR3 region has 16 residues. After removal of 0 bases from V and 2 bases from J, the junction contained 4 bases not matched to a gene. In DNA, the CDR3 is TGTGCCAGCAGCGTAGGGGGACAGGGGATTCAAGAGACCCAGTACTTC. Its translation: CASSVGGQGIQETQYF.

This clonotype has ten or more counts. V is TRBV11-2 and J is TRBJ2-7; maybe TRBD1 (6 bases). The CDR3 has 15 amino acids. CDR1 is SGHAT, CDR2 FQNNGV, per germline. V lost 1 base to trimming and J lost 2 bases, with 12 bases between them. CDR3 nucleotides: TGTGCCAGCAGCTTAGCGAGGACAGCCACCTACGAGCAGTACTTC. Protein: CASSLARTATYEQYF.

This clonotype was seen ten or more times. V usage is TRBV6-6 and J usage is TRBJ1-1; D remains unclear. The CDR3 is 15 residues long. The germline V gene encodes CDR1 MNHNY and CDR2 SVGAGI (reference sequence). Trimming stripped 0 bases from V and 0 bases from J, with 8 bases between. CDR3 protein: CASSYSADLNTEAFF. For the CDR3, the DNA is TGTGCCAGCAGTTACTCGGCGGATTTGAACACTGAAGCTTTCTTT.

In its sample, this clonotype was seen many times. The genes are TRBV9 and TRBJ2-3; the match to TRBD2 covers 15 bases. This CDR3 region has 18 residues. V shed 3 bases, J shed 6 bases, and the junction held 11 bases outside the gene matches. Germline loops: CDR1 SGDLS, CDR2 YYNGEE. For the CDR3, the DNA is TGTGCCAGCAGCGCGCTAGGGACTAGCGGGGGGCGGGGCGATACGCAGTATTTT. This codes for CASSALGTSGGRGDTQYF.

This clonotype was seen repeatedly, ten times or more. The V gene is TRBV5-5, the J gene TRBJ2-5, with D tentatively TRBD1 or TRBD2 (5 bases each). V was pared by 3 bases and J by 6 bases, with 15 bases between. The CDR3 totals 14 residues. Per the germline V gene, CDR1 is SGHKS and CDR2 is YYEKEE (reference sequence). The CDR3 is CASSWGRTAQTQYF. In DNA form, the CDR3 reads TGTGCCAGCAGCTGGGGCCGGACTGCCCAGACCCAGTACTTC.

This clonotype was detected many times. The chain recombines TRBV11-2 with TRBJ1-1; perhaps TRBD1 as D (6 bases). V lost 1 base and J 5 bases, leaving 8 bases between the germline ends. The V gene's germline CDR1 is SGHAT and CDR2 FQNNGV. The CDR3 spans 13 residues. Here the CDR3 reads CASSLVTGTEAFF. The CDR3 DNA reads TGTGCCAGCAGCTTAGTTACAGGGACTGAAGCTTTCTTT.

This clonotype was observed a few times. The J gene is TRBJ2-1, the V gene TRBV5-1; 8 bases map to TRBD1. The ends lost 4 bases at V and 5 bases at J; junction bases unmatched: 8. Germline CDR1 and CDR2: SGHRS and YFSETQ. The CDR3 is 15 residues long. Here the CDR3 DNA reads TGCGCCAGCAGCACCGGGACAGGATGGGACAATGAGCAGTTCTTC. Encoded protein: CASSTGTGWDNEQFF.

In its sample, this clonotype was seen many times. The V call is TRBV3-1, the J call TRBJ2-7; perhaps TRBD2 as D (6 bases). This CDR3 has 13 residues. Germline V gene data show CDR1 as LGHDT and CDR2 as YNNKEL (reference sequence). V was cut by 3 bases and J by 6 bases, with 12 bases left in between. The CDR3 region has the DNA TGTGCCAGCAGCCAGATGGGACTTACCGAGCAGTACTTC. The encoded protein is CASSQMGLTEQYF.

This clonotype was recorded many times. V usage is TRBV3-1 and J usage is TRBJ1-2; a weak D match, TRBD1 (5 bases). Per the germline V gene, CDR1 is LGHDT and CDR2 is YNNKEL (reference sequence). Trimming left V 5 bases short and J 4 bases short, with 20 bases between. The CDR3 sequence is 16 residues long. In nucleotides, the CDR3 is TGTGCCAGCAGCACCCAAATCGTATGGGGCCCCTATGGCTACACCTTC. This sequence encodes CASSTQIVWGPYGYTF.

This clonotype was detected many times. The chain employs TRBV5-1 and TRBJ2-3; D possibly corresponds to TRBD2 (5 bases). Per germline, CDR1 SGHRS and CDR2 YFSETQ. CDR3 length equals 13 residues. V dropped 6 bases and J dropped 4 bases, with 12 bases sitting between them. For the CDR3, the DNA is TGCGCCAGCACCCTCCTCGGGGCAGATACGCAGTATTTT. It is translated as CASTLLGADTQYF.

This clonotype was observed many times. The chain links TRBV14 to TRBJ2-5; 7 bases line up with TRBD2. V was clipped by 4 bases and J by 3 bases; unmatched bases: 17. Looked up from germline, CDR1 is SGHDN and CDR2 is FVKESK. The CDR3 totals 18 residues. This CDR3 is CASSPGYRSAGEKETQYF. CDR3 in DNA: TGTGCCAGCAGCCCAGGATACCGCTCGGCGGGGGAAAAAGAGACCCAGTACTTC. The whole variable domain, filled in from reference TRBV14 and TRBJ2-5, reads EAGVTQFPSHSVIEKGQTVTLRCDPISGHDNLYWYRRVMGKEIKFLLHFVKESKQDESGMPNNRFLAERTGGTYSTLKVQPAELEDSGVYFCASSPGYRSAGEKETQYFGPGTRLLVL.

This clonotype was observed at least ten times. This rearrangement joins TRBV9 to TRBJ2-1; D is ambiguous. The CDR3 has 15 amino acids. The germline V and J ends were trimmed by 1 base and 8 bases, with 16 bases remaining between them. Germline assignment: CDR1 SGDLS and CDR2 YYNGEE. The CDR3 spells CASSVTPLRIDEQFF. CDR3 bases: TGTGCCAGCAGCGTAACTCCCCTGAGGATCGATGAGCAGTTCTTC.

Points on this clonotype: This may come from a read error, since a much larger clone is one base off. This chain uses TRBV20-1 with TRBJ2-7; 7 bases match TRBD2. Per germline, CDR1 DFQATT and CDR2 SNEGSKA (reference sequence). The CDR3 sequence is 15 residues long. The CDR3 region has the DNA TGCAGTGCTCCCCGCCTCGGGGGGAGCTCCTACGAGCAGAACTTC. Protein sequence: CSAPRLGGSSYEQNF.

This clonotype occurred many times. CDR3 sequence reads: CASSFGIMTTEAFF. CDR3 nucleotide sequence: TGTGCCAGCAGTTTCGGGATCATGACCACTGAAGCTTTCTTT. The chain couples TRBV12-3 or TRBV12-4 to TRBJ1-1; D remains unclear. The CDR3 contains 14 residues. Between the trimmed V and J ends, which lost 3 bases and 4 bases, there was a span of 12 bases.

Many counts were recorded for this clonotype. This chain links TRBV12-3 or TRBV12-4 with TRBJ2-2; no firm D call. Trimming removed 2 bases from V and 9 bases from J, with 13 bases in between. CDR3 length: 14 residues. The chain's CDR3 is CASSLRSGSRELFF. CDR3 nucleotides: TGTGCCAGCAGTTTAAGGTCCGGTTCCAGGGAGCTGTTTTTT.

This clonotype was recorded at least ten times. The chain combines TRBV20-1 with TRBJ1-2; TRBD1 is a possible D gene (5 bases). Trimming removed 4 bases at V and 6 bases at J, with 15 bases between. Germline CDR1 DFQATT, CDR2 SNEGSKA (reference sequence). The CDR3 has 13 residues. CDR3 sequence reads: CSATRGSSHGYTF. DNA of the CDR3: TGCAGTGCTACCCGGGGCAGTTCCCATGGCTACACCTTC.